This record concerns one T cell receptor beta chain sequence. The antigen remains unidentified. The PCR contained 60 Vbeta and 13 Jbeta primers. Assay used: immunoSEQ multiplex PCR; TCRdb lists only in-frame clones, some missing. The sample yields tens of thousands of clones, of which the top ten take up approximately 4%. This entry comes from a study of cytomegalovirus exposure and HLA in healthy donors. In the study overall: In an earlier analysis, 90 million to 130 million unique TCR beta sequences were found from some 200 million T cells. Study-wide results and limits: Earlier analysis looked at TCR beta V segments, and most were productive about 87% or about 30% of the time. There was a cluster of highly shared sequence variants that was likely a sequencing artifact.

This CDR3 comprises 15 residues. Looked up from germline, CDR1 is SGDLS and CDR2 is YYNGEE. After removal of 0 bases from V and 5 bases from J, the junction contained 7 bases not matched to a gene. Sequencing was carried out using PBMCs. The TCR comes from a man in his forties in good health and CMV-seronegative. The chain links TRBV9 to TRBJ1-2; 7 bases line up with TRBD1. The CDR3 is CASSVVGGSGYGYTF. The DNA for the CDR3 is TGTGCCAGCAGCGTAGTAGGGGGCAGTGGGTATGGCTACACCTTC. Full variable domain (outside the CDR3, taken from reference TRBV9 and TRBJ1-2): DSGVTQTPKHLITATGQRVTLRCSPRSGDLSVYWYQQSLDQGLQFLIQYYNGEERAKGNILERFSAQQFPDLHSELNLSSLELGDSALYFCASSVVGGSGYGYTFGSGTRLTVV.